The 22 T cell receptor beta chains below come from one sample, sequenced in a study of blood T cell repertoires in COVID-19. Sequencing used immunoSEQ multiplex PCR; TCRdb keeps in-frame clones, though not all of them. Of approximately 210,000 clones in the sample, roughly 77% were seen once. Material: PBMCs or T cells enriched from blood (not recorded which). All receptors come from a woman aged 50 to 60 with acute COVID-19.

The rearrangement uses TRBV27 and TRBJ2-3; 7 bases match TRBD2. The germline V gene encodes CDR1 MNHEY and CDR2 SMNVEV (reference sequence). The CDR3 consists of 18 residues. J gave up 1 base and V 5 bases, and 15 bases lay outside the gene matches. The CDR3 DNA reads as TGTGCCAGCAGTCCCGGGACTACTCCCCTTCTGGGCACAGATACGCAGTATTTT. It is translated as CASSPGTTPLLGTDTQYF.

The chain couples TRBV18 to TRBJ1-2, with D maybe TRBD1 (6 bases). The germline V and J ends were trimmed by 3 bases and 1 base, with 18 bases remaining between them. The CDR3 extends over 17 amino acids. Germline V CDR1 and CDR2: KGHSH, LQKENI. The CDR3 sequence: CASSPPLLTGHNYGYTF. The CDR3 region has the DNA TGTGCCAGCTCACCTCCGCTCTTGACAGGACATAACTATGGCTACACCTTC.

The rearrangement joins TRBV7-2 to TRBJ2-5; 8 bases align to TRBD1. After removal of 4 bases from V and 7 bases from J, the junction contained 11 bases not matched to a gene. Germline V gives CDR1 SGHTA, CDR2 FQGNSA. The CDR3 loop spans 15 amino acids. In DNA, the CDR3 is TGTGCCAGCAGCTCGGGACAGGCCTGGCGTAGGACCCAGTACTTC. Its protein product is CASSSGQAWRRTQYF.

The chain is built from TRBV19 and TRBJ1-5; D remains unclear. CDR1 is LNHDA and CDR2 is SQIVND in the germline V gene (reference sequence). Trimming removed 3 bases from V and 1 base from J, with 10 bases in between. This CDR3 has 15 amino acids. DNA for the CDR3: TGTGCCAGTAGTATTATAGCAAAGAGCAATCAGCCCCAGCATTTT. Amino acids: CASSIIAKSNQPQHF.

The rearrangement links TRBV11-3 to TRBJ2-5, with TRBD1 matching over 10 bases. V trimming: 4 bases; J trimming: 5 bases; junction bases outside the gene matches: 7. In germline, CDR1 is SGHNT, CDR2 YENEEA. The CDR3 totals 15 residues. The CDR3 bases are TGTGCCAGCAGCTATCGACAGGGGGCGTTGGAGACCCAGTACTTC. This codes for CASSYRQGALETQYF. The full variable domain, in which reference TRBV11-3 and TRBJ2-5 provide the parts outside the CDR3, is EAGVVQSPRYKIIEKKQPVAFWCNPISGHNTLYWYLQNLGQGPELLIRYENEEAVDDSQLPKDRFSAERLKGVDSTLKIQPAELGDSAVYLCASSYRQGALETQYFGPGTRLLVL.

In its sample, this clone was seen once. J is TRBJ1-6 and V is TRBV27; D is undetermined. CDR3 length equals 16 residues. Trimming stripped 3 bases from V and 2 bases from J, with 11 bases between. CDR1 is MNHEY and CDR2 is SMNVEV in the germline V gene (reference sequence). CDR3 in amino acids: CASSFTVRAYNSPLHF. The CDR3 nucleotides read TGTGCCAGCAGTTTTACCGTTCGGGCCTATAATTCACCCCTCCACTTT.

V gene TRBV10-3 combines with J gene TRBJ1-5; no definite D call. The ends were cut back, 3 bases at V and 4 bases at J, with 10 bases in the middle. In germline, CDR1 is ENHRY, CDR2 SYGVKD. The CDR3 consists of 14 residues. The CDR3 region is CAISDVSLNQPQHF. CDR3 in DNA: TGTGCCATCAGTGATGTCTCCCTTAATCAGCCCCAGCATTTT.

The chain has TRBV6-5 and TRBJ2-4; TRBD2 agrees at 8 bases. Germline values: CDR1 MNHEY, CDR2 SVGAGI. The CDR3 has 15 amino acids. V lost 6 bases to trimming and J lost 8 bases; unmatched junction nucleotides: 12. CDR3 sequence reads: CASSTMSGGNYIQYF. The CDR3 nucleotides are TGTGCCAGCAGCACCATGAGCGGGGGCAATTACATTCAGTACTTC.

This chain connects TRBV5-8 to TRBJ2-4; TRBD2 is a possible D gene (5 bases). Germline-derived CDR1 and CDR2 are SGHTS and YDEGEE. V gave up 0 bases and J gave up 3 bases, with 16 bases separating them. This CDR3 contains 17 residues. The DNA for the CDR3 is TGTGCCAGCAGCTTGGAACGGGGTTCCTTTGTCAAAAACATTCAGTACTTC. Its protein product is CASSLERGSFVKNIQYF.

V gene TRBV2 combines with J gene TRBJ1-2, with unresolved D. The CDR3 consists of 12 residues. The V end was cut by 7 bases, the J end by 7 bases, with 13 bases between. In germline, CDR1 is SNHLY, CDR2 FYNNEI. In DNA form, the CDR3 reads TGTGCCAGCACCATACAGTCCTCTGGCTACACCTTC. It translates to CASTIQSSGYTF.

The CDR3 coding sequence is TGCGCCAGCAGCTCAGGTCCCGGGACAGGAAACACTGAAGCTTTCTTT. It codes for CASSSGPGTGNTEAFF. The J gene is TRBJ1-1, the V gene TRBV5-1; 8 nucleotides match TRBD1. CDR3 length: 16 amino acids. CDR1 and CDR2 (germline): SGHRS, YFSETQ. Trimming cost V 3 bases and J 2 bases; bases outside gene matches: 9.

The count of this clone is one. V and J are TRBV30 and TRBJ2-1; 12 nucleotides line up with TRBD2. The CDR3 totals 20 residues. With V trimmed by 2 bases and J by 0 bases, 14 bases remained unmatched. Germline values: CDR1 GTSNPN, CDR2 SVGIG (reference sequence). CDR3 coding DNA: TGTGCCTGGAGTAGGACTAGCGGGGATACCCGTCGGAGCTCCTACAATGAGCAGTTCTTC. Its translation is CAWSRTSGDTRRSSYNEQFF.

The chain recombines TRBV18 with TRBJ1-1; the D is unclear. Trimming removed 4 bases at V and 0 bases at J, with 12 bases between. CDR1 KGHSH and CDR2 LQKENI come from the germline V gene. The CDR3 consists of 15 residues. CDR3 bases: TGTGCCAGCTCACAAACCGGGATTATGAACACTGAAGCTTTCTTT. It yields the protein CASSQTGIMNTEAFF.

This chain uses TRBV6-5 with TRBJ1-2; D remains unclear. Trimming took 3 bases from V and 2 from J, leaving 13 bases between them. The CDR3 extends over 15 amino acids. Germline CDR1 and CDR2: MNHEY and SVGAGI. In DNA form, the CDR3 reads TGTGCCAGCAGTTATGGGCAGACAACCAACTATGGCTACACCTTC. As protein: CASSYGQTTNYGYTF.

The chain combines TRBV5-4 with TRBJ2-5, with 8 bases aligning to TRBD2. CDR1 is SGHNT, CDR2 YYREEE, per germline (reference sequence). V was clipped by 6 bases and J by 5 bases; unmatched bases: 9. The CDR3 length is 14 residues. The CDR3 region is CASNAVGREETQYF. DNA for the CDR3: TGTGCCAGCAACGCGGTCGGGAGGGAGGAGACCCAGTACTTC.

CDR3 sequence (DNA): TGTGCCAGCAGCTTTGATAGCGGGGGTCAGTATGAGCAGTACGTC. Its translation is CASSFDSGGQYEQYV. The chain employs TRBV21-1 and TRBJ2-7; whether TRBD2, the table's D call, matches the DNA was not checked. TRBV21-1 is reported as a pseudogene. CDR3 length: 15 amino acids.

The chain links TRBV11-3 to TRBJ2-2, with D tentatively TRBD1 (6 bases). Trimming took off 5 bases at V and 0 bases at J, with 10 bases between the two ends. Germline V gene data show CDR1 as SGHNT and CDR2 as YENEEA. This CDR3 has 15 amino acids. CDR3 residues: CASSPEGANTGELFF. The CDR3 DNA follows: TGTGCCAGCAGCCCCGAGGGGGCGAACACCGGGGAGCTGTTTTTT.

This chain links TRBV6-6 with TRBJ2-4; 8 bases fit TRBD1. V shed 6 bases and J 0 bases; nucleotides not matched to a gene: 10. Germline-derived CDR1 and CDR2 are MNHNY and SVGAGI (reference sequence). The CDR3 spans 17 residues. CDR3 bases: TGTGCCAGCAGCCGAATTTGGACAGGGCTAGCCAAAAACATTCAGTACTTC. It specifies CASSRIWTGLAKNIQYF.

The chain is built from TRBV30 and TRBJ1-4, with 7 bases that match TRBD1. V trimming: 5 bases; J trimming: 10 bases; junction bases outside the gene matches: 19. The length of the CDR3 is 16 residues. CDR1 is GTSNPN and CDR2 is SVGIG in the germline V gene (reference sequence). CDR3 sequence reads: CAWGPVGNQGGGKLFF. The CDR3 DNA follows: TGTGCCTGGGGGCCAGTGGGAAACCAAGGGGGCGGAAAACTGTTTTTT.

V gene TRBV18 combines with J gene TRBJ1-5; 8 bases are a match to TRBD1. V lost 5 bases and J lost 0; bases outside the gene matches: 12. The CDR3 runs 18 residues. Germline loops: CDR1 KGHSH, CDR2 LQKENI. CDR3 sequence: CASSADRGKGYSNQPQHF. CDR3 in DNA: TGTGCCAGCTCAGCCGACAGGGGTAAAGGATATAGCAATCAGCCCCAGCATTTT. Full variable domain (rest looked up from reference TRBV18 and TRBJ1-5): NAGVMQNPRHLVRRRGQEARLRCSPMKGHSHVYWYRQLPEEGLKFMVYLQKENIIDESGMPKERFSAEFPKEGPSILRIQQVVRGDSAAYFCASSADRGKGYSNQPQHFGDGTRLSIL.

The V gene is TRBV29-1, the J gene TRBJ2-4; 7 nucleotides align to TRBD2. V lost 5 bases, J lost 2 bases, and 9 bases stayed unmatched. Per the germline V gene, CDR1 is SQVTM and CDR2 is ANQGSEA. The CDR3 runs 15 residues. The DNA for the CDR3 is TGCAGCGTTCCCAGACTAGCAGTCACCAAAAACATTCAGTACTTC. This codes for CSVPRLAVTKNIQYF.

In its sample, this clone was seen a few times. V gene TRBV3-1 (or the pseudogene TRBV3-2) combines with J gene TRBJ2-7, with 8 bases matching TRBD2. The CDR3 consists of 14 residues. Germline assignment: CDR1 LGHDT and CDR2 YNNKEL (reference sequence). The V and J ends lost 5 bases and 5 bases, in that order; junction bases with no gene match: 8. CDR3: CASSISGGQNEQYV. The CDR3 DNA follows: TGTGCCAGCAGCATAAGCGGGGGTCAAAACGAGCAGTACGTC.